Listed below are T cell receptor beta chains from one sample, sequenced in a study of Graves' ophthalmopathy and Graves' hyperthyroidism. MiXCR, run by TCRdb on the multiplex PCR reads, gives a single entry per CDR3 protein. The sample consists of 200,000 to 300,000 distinct CDR3 sequences, around 42% of them appearing once. The sample was peripheral blood. The receptor set was obtained from an adult man with Graves' ophthalmopathy. Both conserved end residues are part of each CDR3. A D gene is named only where the DNA matches it firmly. Rows may omit the clone size; those that give it use once, few, many or a size class.

>once|-|TRBJ1-1|TRBV7-9
TGTGCCAGCAGCTTAGGGACTAGCGCTGAAGCTTTCTTT
CASSLGTSAEAFF
>-|TRBD1|TRBJ1-5|TRBV25-1
TGTGCCAGCAGCCGGCCGGACAGGGACAATCAGCCCCAGCATTTT
CASSRPDRDNQPQHF
>-|-|TRBJ2-5|TRBV7-2
TGTGCCAGCAGCTTAGCGCGAAGGCAGGAGACCCAGTACTTC
CASSLARRQETQYF
>-|-|TRBJ1-4|TRBV2
TGTGCCAGCAGTGAATACGGAATAACAACTAATGAAAAACTGTTTTTT
CASSEYGITTNEKLFF
>few|-|TRBJ1-5|TRBV20-1
TGCAGTGCCCCAACCGGGACAATCGGTCAGCCCCAGCATTTT
CSAPTGTIGQPQHF
>-|-|TRBJ1-5|TRBV12-3/TRBV12-4
TGTGCCAGCAGTTTAGAGCCAGACTCCAATCAGCCCCAGCATTTT
CASSLEPDSNQPQHF
>-|-|TRBJ1-2|TRBV6-5
TGTGCCAGCAGTTACGTAGGCAGGGGTGAGAATAACTATGGCTACACCTTC
CASSYVGRGENNYGYTF
>few|-|TRBJ1-3|TRBV5-4
TGTGCCAGCAGCTTCGATTTCGGGACAAACTCTGGAAACACCATATATTTT
CASSFDFGTNSGNTIYF
>few|TRBD2|TRBJ2-5|TRBV7-3
TGTGCCAGCAGCTTAACAGTGCTAGCGGGCGGAGTGGGGGAGACCCAGTACTTC
CASSLTVLAGGVGETQYF
>few|-|TRBJ2-3|TRBV2
TGTGCCAGCAGTGCTCGTGTGGGGGGCGATACGCAGTATTTT
CASSARVGGDTQYF
>-|TRBD1|TRBJ1-2|TRBV7-2
TGTGCCAGCAGCTTAGCCGCAGGGGGTCCCTATGGCTACACCTTC
CASSLAAGGPYGYTF
>-|-|TRBJ2-5|TRBV7-3
TGTGCCAGCAGCTTAACTCCCGCGGAGACCCAGTACTTC
CASSLTPAETQYF
>-|-|TRBJ2-2|TRBV10-3
TGTGCCATCAGTGAGACAGGGACGGATGCCGGGGAGCTGTTTTTT
CAISETGTDAGELFF
>many|TRBD1|TRBJ1-2|TRBV4-2
TGTGCCAGCAGCCAAGCGGGGACAGCCTATGGCTACACCTTC
CASSQAGTAYGYTF
>-|TRBD1|TRBJ2-6|TRBV20-1
TGCAGTGCCCCGCTAGGGACAGAGCACTCTGGGGCCAACGTCCTGACTTTC
CSAPLGTEHSGANVLTF
>few|-|TRBJ1-6|TRBV2
TGTGCCAGCAGTCCCCGGGACATCAGCTCCTATAATTCACCCCTCCACTTT
CASSPRDISSYNSPLHF
>-|TRBD1|TRBJ1-1|TRBV10-2
TGCGCCAGCAGTGAGTCCGGAGGGACAGGGGGCACTGAAGCTTTCTTT
CASSESGGTGGTEAFF
>few|TRBD1|TRBJ1-1|TRBV19
TGTGCCAGTAGTATCAGGGGGGCAGGGACGTATCGCACTGAAGCTTTCTTT
CASSIRGAGTYRTEAFF